A single T cell receptor (beta chain) is shown here with its context. This clonotype was counted a few times. What antigen it recognizes has not been identified. Qualities for individual bases were not recorded, and no much larger clone is one base off. Ophthalmopathy patients had moderately to severely active disease, Clinical Activity Score of at least 3, NOSPECS grade of at least 4, and duration under 3 months. Exclusion was applied to patients with uncontrolled infections, other autoimmune diseases, pregnancy or lactation. Diagnoses were based on clinical symptoms, serum thyroxine and TRAb, thyroid ultrasound and orbital computed tomography. PBMCs were isolated from roughly 10 ml of fresh peripheral blood by Ficoll-Paque density gradient centrifugation. Total RNA was extracted with Trizol reagent, and quality was checked on an Agilent 2100 Bioanalyzer. The sample is drawn from a study of T cells in Graves' hyperthyroidism and ophthalmopathy (dated by TCRdb to about 2019). About the study as a whole: Peripheral blood samples were taken at the time of initial diagnosis, prior to any treatment. A discovery cohort of approximately 100 patients, about 40 with Graves' ophthalmopathy and 57 with stable Graves' hyperthyroidism, was used to find distinguishing TCR V-J signatures. An independent validation cohort of under 20 hyperthyroidism patients and approximately 15 patients who later progressed to ophthalmopathy tested prospective prediction of ophthalmopathy. The approximately 100 discovery patients were divided at random into training and test sets in a 7:3 ratio. In roughly six Graves' hyperthyroidism patients, the study also compared T-cell repertoires from thyroid tissue with T-cell repertoires from blood. Once sampling was done, hyperthyroidism patients were given methimazole at a starting dose of 30 mg daily, whereas ophthalmopathy patients were given high-dose intravenous methylprednisolone. The paper reports TCR Vbeta CDR3 sequencing of approximately 130 peripheral blood samples: over 40 ophthalmopathy, under 80 hyperthyroidism and around 17 progressor patients. General conclusions and limits of the study: During validation, the model predicted progression to ophthalmopathy a median of around 7 months ahead of onset, with around 70% sensitivity and roughly 72% specificity. Most expanded thyroid clonotypes (frequency above 0.001) were also found in blood, which suggests that blood repertoires may mirror thyroid immune responses. No statistical method was used to set the sample size in advance, and investigators knew the group allocation. A model built on a 13 V-J signature distinguished ophthalmopathy from stable hyperthyroidism, reaching 85% to 90% sensitivity and approximately 81% specificity in cross-validation and 80%/75% in testing.

Amplification of TCR beta CDR3 regions was carried out from RNA transcripts. A first-round RT-PCR of the TCR CDR3 used the HTBI primer set with the Qiagen OneStep RT-PCR kit. Libraries were constructed in a second round of multiplex PCR, after which size selection and purification were carried out. The libraries were sequenced on an Illumina HiSeq2000 using paired-end 100 bp reads. In the source study's methods: Raw data were processed with SOAPnuke, discarding reads with adapters, uncalled bases, mean Phred below 15, or no exact constant-primer or identifier match. High-quality paired reads were merged using COPE v1.2.5, and each unique nucleotide sequence was defined as a clonotype. MiTCR v1.1 was used to align the clonotypes against IMGT TRBV, TRBD and TRBJ reference segments. The analysis was restricted to V-J combinations with a frequency above 0.0001, which together covered 99% to 99.2% of the repertoires. A TCS score was defined as the ratio of F50 (clonal expansion) to E x V (chaos), with BLOSUM62-based TCRdist applied between CDR3 peptides within each V-J. Welch's t-statistics and random forest reduced approximately 520 V-J features to about 13, which were used in a naive Bayes classifier (R e1071). TCRdb passed the public sequencing reads through fastp at Q25 and MiXCR, retaining productive beta sequences. Rows with one shared CDR3 protein collapse into an entry with the most common genes and DNA. The V and J calls and clone size are TCRdb's, not the authors'. This sample is represented by roughly 290,000 distinct CDR3 sequences; approximately 17% of them were singletons. The ten biggest clones cover 55% to 60% of the sample.

CDR1 and CDR2 were assigned from the germline V gene (reference sequence) as MNHEY and SMNVEV. Germline trimming amounts to 6 bases on V and 10 bases on J, with 12 as the count of junction bases outside the gene matches. The CDR3 measures 16 amino acids from cysteine to phenylalanine. Left in the record is the CDR3 DNA by itself, 48 bases read in frame from the first base. The chain is encoded by TRBV27 joined to TRBJ1-6, with 10 bases matching TRBD1. The sequenced material came from blood. The TCR comes from a woman aged 55-75 years with Graves' ophthalmopathy. CDR3 reads: CASSPGTGVRWSPLHF. The DNA sequence is given as TGTGCCAGCAGCCCAGGGACAGGGGTACGGTGGTCACCCCTCCACTTT.